The clone carrying this T cell receptor (beta chain) is labeled medium-sized. Its specificity is unknown. Molecules of cDNA were individually given unique molecular identifiers that were attached to them. TCRdb processed the 5' RACE reads anew with MiXCR; each CDR3 protein has one entry. The sample includes approximately 52,000 distinct CDR3 sequences, around 8% of them seen just once. These data are taken from a study of early T cells in non-severe SARS-CoV-2 infection. Study-level background: Alpha and beta chains were unpaired, from unsorted whole-blood bulk RNA.

Findings and limits, study-wide: Anti-spike CD8 specificities were favored by VDJdb matching, whose results missed private and CD4 specificities.

Trimming removed 0 bases from V and 0 bases from J; junction bases left unmatched: 0. The CDR3 sequence is 15 residues long. Germline lookup yields CDR1 MNHEY and CDR2 SVGEGT. The sequence was collected from an adult who was a healthcare worker with PCR-confirmed SARS-CoV-2 infection or an uninfected control (not recorded which). The V call is TRBV6-2 or TRBV6-3, the J call TRBJ2-7; 9 bases are shared with TRBD2. The sample taken for sequencing was whole blood. The CDR3 protein is CASSYSTSGSYEQYF. CDR3 sequence (DNA): TGTGCCAGCAGTTACTCGACTAGCGGCTCCTACGAGCAGTACTTC.